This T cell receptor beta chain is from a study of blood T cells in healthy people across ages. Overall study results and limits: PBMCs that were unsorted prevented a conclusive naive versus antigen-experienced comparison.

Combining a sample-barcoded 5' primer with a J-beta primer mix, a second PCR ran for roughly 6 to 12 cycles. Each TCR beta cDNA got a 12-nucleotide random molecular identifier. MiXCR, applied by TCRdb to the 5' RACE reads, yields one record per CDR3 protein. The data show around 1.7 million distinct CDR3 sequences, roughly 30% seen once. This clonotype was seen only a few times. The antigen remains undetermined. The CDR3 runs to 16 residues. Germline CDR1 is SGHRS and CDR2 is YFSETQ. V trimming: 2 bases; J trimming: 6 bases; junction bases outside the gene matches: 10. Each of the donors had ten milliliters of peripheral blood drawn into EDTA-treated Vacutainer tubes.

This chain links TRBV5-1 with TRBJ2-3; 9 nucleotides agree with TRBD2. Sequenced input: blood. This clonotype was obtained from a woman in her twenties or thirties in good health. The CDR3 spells CASSFRAGGGADTQYF. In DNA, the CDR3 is TGCGCCAGCAGCTTCCGAGCGGGAGGTGGTGCGGATACGCAGTATTTT.